This T cell receptor (beta chain) is from a study of T-cell reconstitution after alpha-beta-depleted transplantation in children. Findings of the study overall: After transplant, high TCRbeta diversity at day 60 in some patients arose from surviving recipient T cells and thymic progenitors. When one year had passed after transplant, most T-cell counts and diversity came from newly produced T cells. Where alpha-beta T cells came from about two months after transplant was reportedly several hundred expanded graft clones.

Losses at the gene ends were 2 bases for V and 3 bases for J; bases not matched to a gene: 7. Germline CDR1 SGHKS, CDR2 YYEKEE (reference sequence). CDR3 length: 16 amino acids. Construction of the TCRbeta library involved unique molecular identifiers. In TCRdb, the PCR reads were re-called with MiXCR into one record per CDR3 protein. The table includes under 300,000 distinct CDR3 sequences, about 9.9% detected once. Of note for this clonotype: The antigen is unknown.

The sequence was obtained from a male patient aged 2-10 years who had a stem cell transplant for chronic granulomatous disease, so the T cells may come from the graft donor. The chain is built from TRBV5-5 and TRBJ2-7; 11 bases agree with TRBD1. The starting material was peripheral blood, obtained 180 days after TCRalphabeta/CD19-depleted stem cell transplant. CDR3 in DNA: TGTGCCAGCAGCTTTCGTCGGGACAGGGGGATCTACGAGCAGTACTTC. Its protein product is CASSFRRDRGIYEQYF.